These 15 T cell receptor beta chains were sequenced from one sample in a study of vaccination and CD4 T cells after COVID-19 (dated by TCRdb to 2022 to 2024). Their recognized antigens are unknown. The library was made by PCR. Sequencing relied on an Illumina iSeq 100. TCR sequencing of DNA from cultured CD4+ T cells used the Oncomine TCR Beta short-read assay at the Johns Hopkins FTIC core. In-frame beta chains were kept once TCRdb had trimmed the public reads at Q25 with fastp and called clones with MiXCR. Identical CDR3 protein sequences are pooled into one entry, listed with their most common genes and DNA. The sample includes 15,000 to 20,000 distinct CDR3 sequences, with 45% to 50% observed a single time. The ten largest clones represent 12% of the sample. The sample's treatment or condition label is to be understood as: roughly ten-day PBMC culture with coronavirus spike peptide pools or control peptides (ViraFEST assay).

The sample was CD4+ T cells from blood, cultured in vitro. The receptors were sampled from a human donor who had recovered from COVID-19.

Only a few counts were recorded for this clonotype. The rearrangement uses TRBV27 and TRBJ1-5, with a weak D call TRBD1 (6 bases). The CDR3 covers 15 residues. V was cut by 3 bases and J by 3 bases, with 12 bases left in between. The germline CDR1 and CDR2 sequences are MNHEY and SMNVEV (reference sequence). DNA for the CDR3: TGTGCCAGCAGTTTTAGGGGGGGCATCAATCAGCCCCAGCATTTT. Its protein product is CASSFRGGINQPQHF.

Details on this clonotype: A read error may produce the germline difference seen at one junction end. The chain joins TRBV6-2 or TRBV6-3 to TRBJ2-7; no definite D call. Germline values: CDR1 MNHEY, CDR2 SVGEGT. The CDR3 has 14 residues. DNA for the CDR3: TGTGCTAGCAGCTATCGGGTAGCTTTCTACGAGCAGTACTTC. This codes for CASSYRVAFYEQYF.

The V gene is TRBV28, the J gene TRBJ2-3; 11 nucleotides line up with TRBD2. This CDR3 is 15 amino acids long. The V gene end was trimmed by 4 bases and the J gene end by 3 bases; junction bases not matched to a gene: 3. Germline CDR1 is MDHEN and CDR2 is SYDVKM. DNA of the CDR3: TGTGCCAGCAGTTCTTCTAGCGGGAGGACAGATACGCAGTATTTT. It translates to CASSSSSGRTDTQYF.

This clonotype was picked up a small number of times. The CDR3 nucleotides read TGCGCCAGCAGCTTGTCCGGGGTTGGCAATCAGCCCCAGCATTTT. Translated: CASSLSGVGNQPQHF. The chain has TRBV5-1 and TRBJ1-5; D is undetermined. The germline V gene has CDR1 SGHRS and CDR2 YFSETQ. The V and J ends lost 1 base and 2 bases respectively, with 10 bases between them. The CDR3 covers 15 residues.

The chain couples TRBV6-2 or TRBV6-3 to TRBJ2-6; 8 positions match TRBD1. The CDR3 length is 18 residues. CDR1 is MNHEY and CDR2 is SVGEGT in the germline V gene. The V segment lost 6 bases and the J segment 0 bases; nucleotides outside the gene matches: 10. CDR3 DNA: TGTGCCAGCAGAACGAGGGACAGGTTGAGCTCTGGGGCCAACGTCCTGACTTTC. The encoded protein is CASRTRDRLSSGANVLTF.

The gene calls are TRBV19 and TRBJ1-3; no firm D call. The germline V and J ends were trimmed by 0 bases and 4 bases, with 13 bases remaining between them. Germline V gene sequence: CDR1 LNHDA, CDR2 SQIVND (reference sequence). The CDR3 contains 16 residues. The CDR3 DNA sequence: TGTGCCAGTAGTATAGATCTCGCCAGCCCGGGAAACACCATATATTTT. Protein: CASSIDLASPGNTIYF. Looking up the rest from reference TRBV19 and TRBJ1-3 gives the full variable domain: DGGITQSPKYLFRKEGQNVTLSCEQNLNHDAMYWYRQDPGQGLRLIYYSQIVNDFQKGDIAEGYSVSREKKESFPLTVTSAQKNPTAFYLCASSIDLASPGNTIYFGEGSWLTVV.

The rearrangement uses TRBV27 and TRBJ2-1; no clear D. This CDR3 spans 13 amino acids. CDR1 is MNHEY, CDR2 SMNVEV, per germline (reference sequence). The V and J ends lost 3 bases and 7 bases respectively, with 10 bases between them. CDR3 sequence reads: CASSFGLLNEQFF. Here the CDR3 DNA reads TGTGCCAGCAGTTTCGGGCTCTTGAATGAGCAGTTCTTC.

This chain connects TRBV7-3 to TRBJ2-5, with TRBD2 as a possible D gene (6 bases). The germline CDR1 and CDR2 sequences are SGHTA and FQGTGA. V dropped 5 bases and J dropped 5 bases, with 18 bases sitting between them. The CDR3 has 15 amino acids. The CDR3 coding sequence is TGTGCCAGCAGCCCCGGGGGTATAATGAGGGAGACCCAGTACTTC. It codes for CASSPGGIMRETQYF.

The chain employs TRBV20-1 and TRBJ2-2; 7 positions agree with TRBD2. CDR3 length: 15 amino acids. Germline CDR1 DFQATT, CDR2 SNEGSKA (reference sequence). With V trimmed by 2 bases and J by 5 bases, 8 bases remained unmatched. The CDR3: CSARPAGRETGELFF. DNA for the CDR3: TGCAGTGCTAGACCCGCAGGGAGGGAAACCGGGGAGCTGTTTTTT.

The chain couples TRBV30 to TRBJ2-7; D is unresolved. CDR1 and CDR2 (germline): GTSNPN, SVGIG (reference sequence). This CDR3 region has 11 residues. Deletions cut 4 bases from V and 9 bases from J, with 13 bases between. The CDR3 coding sequence is TGTGCCTGGACTAATCATCGTGGGCAGTACTTC. This encodes CAWTNHRGQYF.

The V gene is TRBV6-5, the J gene TRBJ2-3, with D tentatively TRBD2 (6 bases). From germline, CDR1 is MNHEY and CDR2 SVGAGI. The CDR3 spans 14 residues. V lost 0 bases, J lost 6 bases, and 10 bases lay in between. CDR3 sequence: CASSYSRLVDTQYF. CDR3 coding DNA: TGTGCCAGCAGTTACTCAAGACTAGTGGATACGCAGTATTTT.

The chain carries TRBV7-2 and TRBJ1-2, with a weak D call TRBD1 (5 bases). This CDR3 region has 15 residues. Germline V gives CDR1 SGHTA, CDR2 FQGNSA. The ends were cut back, 1 base at V and 2 bases at J, with 11 bases in the middle. The CDR3 DNA sequence: TGTGCCAGCAGCTTAGGCGGGACGGGGAACTATGGCTACACCTTC. Translation gives CASSLGGTGNYGYTF.

J is TRBJ1-5 and V is TRBV20-1; a possible D gene is TRBD1 (5 bases). From germline, CDR1 is DFQATT and CDR2 SNEGSKA (reference sequence). Trimming removed 4 bases at V and 7 bases at J, with 14 bases between. CDR3 length: 13 amino acids. The CDR3 protein is CSATYGGEQPQHF. The DNA of the CDR3 is TGCAGTGCTACCTATGGGGGAGAGCAGCCCCAGCATTTT.

This clonotype was observed a handful of times. This CDR3 reads CATSRAGSDQPQHF. CDR3 nucleotides: TGTGCCACCAGCAGAGCCGGGTCGGATCAGCCCCAGCATTTT. The chain recombines TRBV15 with TRBJ1-5; unclear D gene. V was shortened by 1 base and J by 5 bases, with 9 bases between the two germline ends. Germline lookup yields CDR1 LNHNV and CDR2 YYDKDF (reference sequence). The CDR3 totals 14 residues. Drawing the rest from reference TRBV15 and TRBJ1-5, the complete variable domain is DAMVIQNPRYQVTQFGKPVTLSCSQTLNHNVMYWYQQKSSQAPKLLFHYYDKDFNNEADTPDNFQSRRPNTSFCFLDIRSPGLGDTAMYLCATSRAGSDQPQHFGDGTRLSIL.

The chain has TRBV6-4 and TRBJ2-1, with TRBD1 matching over 7 bases. V gave up 0 bases and J gave up 6 bases; unmatched junction bases: 8. The germline CDR1 and CDR2 sequences are MRHNA and SNTAGT. This CDR3 is built from 16 residues. The CDR3: CASSDSGRGSLNEQFF. In DNA, the CDR3 is TGTGCCAGCAGTGACTCTGGCAGGGGGTCCCTCAATGAGCAGTTCTTC.